This T cell receptor (beta chain) was retrieved from a study of shared clonotypes between healthy human individuals. General study points: A limitation of the genetic and exposure-history diversity represented arose from few donors. Among four donors, approximately 5% of naive CD4 clonotypes were found in common.

The donors, healthy adults who were HIV-negative, had experienced no recent acute infections or vaccinations. Comment on this clone: Its antigen is still unknown.

Between the trimmed V and J ends, which lost 5 bases and 0 bases, there was a span of 13 bases. CDR1 is SGHAT and CDR2 is FQNNGV in the germline V gene. The CDR3 runs to 15 residues. Assay used: immunoSEQ multiplex PCR; TCRdb lists only in-frame clones, some missing. The repertoire consists of approximately 400,000 clones, with approximately 96% occurring once and the leading ten covering approximately 0.3%. Sequencing used memory CD8+ T cells sorted from blood. Documented subset: CD45RO+ cells pooled with CCR7-negative TemRA cells. This chain links TRBV11-2 with TRBJ1-2; no clear D gene. This clonotype originated in a man between 25 and 39 years old in good health. The CDR3 nucleotides read TGTGCCAGCAGCCCTTACAGTACCTCTAACTATGGCTACACCTTC. Amino acid sequence: CASSPYSTSNYGYTF. Full variable domain (rest looked up from reference TRBV11-2 and TRBJ1-2): EAGVAQSPRYKIIEKRQSVAFWCNPISGHATLYWYQQILGQGPKLLIQFQNNGVVDDSQLPKDRFSAERLKGVDSTLKIQPAKLEDSAVYLCASSPYSTSNYGYTFGSGTRLTVV.